The rows below give T cell receptor beta chains drawn from one sample of a study of identical twins. TCRdb reanalysed the 5' RACE reads using MiXCR and keeps one entry per CDR3 protein. The data hold some 660,000 distinct CDR3 sequences, with around 8.6% observed a single time. The same sample was also studied in work on yellow fever vaccine responses in identical twins.

The specimen sequenced was PBMCs. These receptors were obtained from a woman under 30 in good health. The CDR3 runs from the conserved cysteine through the conserved F or W. D genes are given only for firm matches. Only some rows state a clone size, as once, few, many or a class for expanded clones.

V	D	size	J	CDR3	DNA
TRBV29-1	TRBD1	many	TRBJ2-7	CSVADDRVEQYF	TGCAGCGTTGCGGACGACAGGGTCGAGCAGTACTTC
TRBV2	TRBD1	few	TRBJ2-3	CASAGQGAGDTQYF	TGTGCCAGCGCCGGACAGGGGGCGGGAGATACGCAGTATTTT
TRBV6-2/TRBV6-3	-	few	TRBJ1-4	CASRPSGTGEKLFF	TGTGCCAGCAGACCTTCCGGGACCGGTGAAAAACTGTTTTTT
TRBV18	TRBD2	-	TRBJ2-1	CASSPRALAGRNEQFF	TGTGCCAGCTCACCACGAGCACTAGCGGGAAGAAATGAGCAGTTCTTC
TRBV20-1	-	few	TRBJ2-7	CSAGGGGAREQYF	TGCAGTGCAGGAGGCGGGGGCGCACGCGAGCAGTACTTC
TRBV5-8	-	-	TRBJ2-1	CASSFLGVQFF	TGTGCCAGCAGCTTCCTGGGAGTGCAGTTCTTC
TRBV6-2/TRBV6-3	-	few	TRBJ2-5	CASSYSEGSLETQYF	TGTGCCAGCAGTTACTCCGAGGGGTCGTTGGAGACCCAGTACTTC
TRBV6-2/TRBV6-3	-	few	TRBJ2-1	CASSYGVEAGERVF	TGTGCCAGCAGTTACGGGGTGGAAGCAGGAGAGAGGGTCTTC
TRBV6-5	TRBD2	many	TRBJ2-5	CASSYSSGETQYF	TGTGCCAGCAGTTACTCTAGCGGGGAGACCCAGTACTTC
TRBV20-1	TRBD1	-	TRBJ1-5	CSARAGTGRGSNQPQHF	TGCAGTGCTAGAGCTGGGACAGGGAGGGGAAGCAATCAGCCCCAGCATTTT
TRBV12-3/TRBV12-4	-	many	TRBJ2-5	CASSLFWGETQYF	TGTGCCAGCAGTTTATTCTGGGGAGAGACCCAGTACTTC
TRBV7-9	-	many	TRBJ2-7	CASRIGAGLSEQYF	TGTGCCAGCAGGATTGGAGCTGGCCTCTCCGAGCAGTACTTC
TRBV29-1	TRBD1	few	TRBJ1-1	CSVAQWQGVGLGTEAFF	TGCAGCGTTGCCCAGTGGCAGGGGGTAGGGTTGGGCACTGAAGCTTTCTTT
TRBV29-1	-	few	TRBJ2-1	CSVGRRQTLASYNEQFF	TGCAGCGTGGGAAGGAGACAGACCCTTGCCTCCTACAATGAGCAGTTCTTC
TRBV4-2	-	many	TRBJ2-7	CASSQTVQYEQYF	TGTGCCAGCAGCCAAACGGTCCAATACGAGCAGTACTTC
TRBV5-5	TRBD2	few	TRBJ2-2	CASSLAVGGTGELFF	TGTGCCAGCAGCTTGGCCGTCGGGGGGACCGGGGAGCTGTTTTTT
TRBV4-1	-	many	TRBJ2-7	CASSQVGQGEQYF	TGCGCCAGCAGCCAAGTAGGCCAAGGAGAGCAGTACTTC
TRBV13	-	many	TRBJ2-1	CASSPGRSSYNEQFF	TGTGCCAGCAGCCCCGGAAGAAGCTCCTACAATGAGCAGTTCTTC
TRBV12-3/TRBV12-4	TRBD1	many	TRBJ2-1	CASSLATGVNEQFF	TGTGCCAGCAGTCTCGCGACAGGGGTTAATGAGCAGTTCTTC
TRBV20-1	-	many	TRBJ2-5	CSANLLGGAEETQYF	TGCAGTGCTAACCTCCTGGGGGGGGCCGAGGAGACCCAGTACTTC
TRBV4-2	-	few	TRBJ1-5	CASSQDGTTGPQHF	TGTGCCAGCAGCCAAGACGGTACGACAGGTCCCCAGCATTTT
TRBV6-1	TRBD1	many	TRBJ2-5	CASRAVRQGIQETQYF	TGTGCCAGCAGAGCTGTCAGACAGGGGATCCAAGAGACCCAGTACTTC
TRBV29-1	TRBD2	-	TRBJ2-3	CSGGLEDTQYF	TGCAGCGGGGGACTAGAGGATACGCAGTATTTT
TRBV12-3/TRBV12-4	-	-	TRBJ2-1	CASSSLADSSYNEQFF	TGTGCCAGCAGTTCCTTAGCGGATAGCTCCTACAATGAGCAGTTCTTC
TRBV6-1	-	few	TRBJ2-1	CASTVLLVRAEQFF	TGTGCCAGCACTGTCCTACTAGTGAGGGCTGAGCAGTTCTTC
TRBV9	-	-	TRBJ2-1	CASSVGRGGQWGEQFF	TGTGCCAGCAGCGTAGGAAGGGGGGGACAATGGGGTGAGCAGTTCTTC
TRBV10-3	-	few	TRBJ1-5	CAISGTNQPQHF	TGTGCCATCAGCGGGACGAATCAGCCCCAGCATTTT
TRBV29-1	TRBD2	-	TRBJ2-3	CSVGGLALSTDTQYF	TGCAGCGTTGGCGGACTAGCGTTAAGCACAGATACGCAGTATTTT
TRBV18	-	-	TRBJ2-2	CASSPPTGVKPRELFF	TGTGCCAGCTCACCACCCACGGGAGTAAAGCCCAGGGAGCTGTTTTTT
TRBV12-3/TRBV12-4	-	-	TRBJ2-5	CASSGRGTQETQYF	TGTGCCAGCAGCGGGCGGGGGACACAAGAGACCCAGTACTTC
TRBV2	TRBD1	-	TRBJ1-2	CALRNPEDRENFWSGYTF	TGTGCCCTCAGGAACCCTGAGGACAGGGAGAATTTTTGGAGTGGCTACACCTTC
TRBV6-2/TRBV6-3	TRBD2	many	TRBJ2-3	CASSSMGGPDTQYF	TGTGCCAGCAGTTCCATGGGAGGGCCAGATACGCAGTATTTT
TRBV27	-	few	TRBJ1-2	CASREPGPNYGYTF	TGTGCCAGTCGGGAACCGGGCCCTAACTATGGCTACACCTTC
TRBV10-2	-	many	TRBJ2-4	CASSDLGENIQYF	TGCGCCAGCAGTGATTTAGGGGAAAACATTCAGTACTTC
TRBV6-5	-	few	TRBJ2-5	CASRAFETQYF	TGTGCCAGCAGGGCTTTTGAGACCCAGTACTTC
TRBV12-3/TRBV12-4	-	-	TRBJ2-5	CASSPPRGVSQETQYF	TGTGCCAGCAGTCCCCCCAGGGGAGTCTCCCAAGAGACCCAGTACTTC
TRBV20-1	-	-	TRBJ2-7	CSARDLHKVAVYEQYF	TGCAGTGCTAGAGATCTCCATAAGGTAGCTGTCTACGAGCAGTACTTC
TRBV25-1	-	-	TRBJ2-3	CASSEFGEPDTQYF	TGTGCCAGCAGTGAATTCGGGGAGCCAGATACGCAGTATTTT
TRBV6-1	TRBD1	few	TRBJ2-4	CASSPLPGQGIDIQYF	TGTGCCAGCAGCCCTCTCCCGGGACAGGGAATCGACATTCAGTACTTC
TRBV2	TRBD1	few	TRBJ2-6	CASRFDRGSANVLTF	TGTGCCAGCAGATTCGACAGGGGGTCCGCTAACGTCCTGACTTTC
TRBV18	-	-	TRBJ1-6	CASSPEGLRDSPLHF	TGTGCCAGCTCACCAGAGGGACTTCGGGATTCACCCCTCCACTTT
TRBV2	TRBD1	few	TRBJ2-7	CASTRDRVSYEQYF	TGTGCCAGCACCCGGGACAGGGTCTCCTACGAGCAGTACTTC
TRBV7-6	-	few	TRBJ2-5	CASSLGSHGETQYF	TGTGCCAGCAGCTTAGGATCGCACGGAGAGACCCAGTACTTC
TRBV2	TRBD1	many	TRBJ2-7	CASGSQGQGYEQYF	TGTGCCAGCGGCTCCCAGGGACAGGGGTACGAGCAGTACTTC
TRBV7-2	-	many	TRBJ2-5	CASSLALTSQETQYF	TGTGCCAGCAGCTTAGCGCTGACATCGCAAGAGACCCAGTACTTC
TRBV7-2	TRBD1	-	TRBJ1-5	CASSPRTGGNQPQHF	TGTGCCAGCAGCCCGCGGACAGGGGGCAATCAGCCCCAGCATTTT
TRBV3-1	TRBD2	-	TRBJ2-3	CASSSVRILAGPRLDTQYF	TGTGCCAGCAGCTCCGTACGGATTTTAGCGGGCCCGAGGCTAGATACGCAGTATTTT
TRBV30	TRBD2	few	TRBJ2-7	CAWSTGLAGTYEQYF	TGTGCCTGGAGTACGGGACTAGCGGGGACCTACGAGCAGTACTTC
TRBV6-2/TRBV6-3	TRBD2	few	TRBJ2-7	CASSYRTSGRLSYEQYF	TGTGCCAGCAGTTACCGGACTAGCGGGAGGCTCTCCTACGAGCAGTACTTC
TRBV7-2	TRBD2	-	TRBJ2-7	CASTPAGGVEGEQYF	TGTGCCAGCACCCCTGCGGGAGGAGTTGAGGGCGAGCAGTACTTC
TRBV7-2	TRBD2	many	TRBJ2-1	CASSLGNSGDRQFF	TGTGCCAGCAGCTTAGGTAATAGCGGGGATAGACAGTTCTTC
TRBV7-9	-	few	TRBJ1-2	CASSPGEKRDANYGYTF	TGTGCCAGCAGCCCAGGAGAGAAAAGGGACGCTAACTATGGCTACACCTTC
TRBV15	-	many	TRBJ2-3	CATKYGGTDTQYF	TGTGCCACCAAGTATGGCGGCACAGATACGCAGTATTTT
TRBV7-2	-	many	TRBJ2-7	CASSFSRGYEQYF	TGTGCCAGCAGCTTTTCCAGGGGTTACGAGCAGTACTTC
TRBV27	-	few	TRBJ2-7	CASSGSYGEQYF	TGTGCCAGCAGTGGTAGTTACGGCGAGCAGTACTTC
TRBV24-1	-	-	TRBJ2-7	CATSETGYEQYF	TGTGCCACCAGTGAAACTGGCTACGAGCAGTACTTC
TRBV6-6	-	few	TRBJ2-1	CASTTDSYNEQFF	TGTGCCAGCACCACTGACAGTTACAATGAGCAGTTCTTC
TRBV29-1	TRBD2	many	TRBJ2-7	CSVQTVGGEQYF	TGCAGCGTCCAAACGGTGGGGGGGGAGCAGTACTTC
TRBV7-3	-	-	TRBJ1-4	CASSLTGGRGEKLFF	TGTGCCAGCAGCTTAACAGGGGGGAGAGGTGAAAAACTGTTTTTT